This T cell receptor (beta chain) was sequenced in a study of read filtering for tumor transcriptome and immune sequencing. About the study: Patients were about 18 male and about 15 female, mean age roughly 68 years, range about 45 to 85.

This clonotype is deemed medium-sized. Its antigen remains unidentified. Germline V lookup: CDR1 DFQATT, CDR2 SNEGSKA (reference sequence). This CDR3 has 13 residues. V shed 5 bases and J shed 2 bases, with 11 bases lying between them. The library was built from roughly 400 ng RNA with molecular barcoded adaptors for alpha/delta and beta/gamma chains. TCRdb re-analysed the reads in MiXCR, keeping a single row per CDR3 protein. The sample includes roughly 41,000 distinct CDR3 sequences, approximately 14% of them seen just once. Findings of the study overall: Sorted CD138-negative bone marrow cells were not purified T cells.

The sequence was collected from a donor over 35 with multiple myeloma. Sample: a population of CD138-negative cells sorted from bone marrow. This sequence joins TRBV20-1 and TRBJ2-3; perhaps D is TRBD1 or TRBD2 (5 bases each). CDR3 region: CSAPRENTDTQYF. CDR3 sequence (DNA): TGCAGTGCTCCCAGGGAGAACACAGATACGCAGTATTTT.